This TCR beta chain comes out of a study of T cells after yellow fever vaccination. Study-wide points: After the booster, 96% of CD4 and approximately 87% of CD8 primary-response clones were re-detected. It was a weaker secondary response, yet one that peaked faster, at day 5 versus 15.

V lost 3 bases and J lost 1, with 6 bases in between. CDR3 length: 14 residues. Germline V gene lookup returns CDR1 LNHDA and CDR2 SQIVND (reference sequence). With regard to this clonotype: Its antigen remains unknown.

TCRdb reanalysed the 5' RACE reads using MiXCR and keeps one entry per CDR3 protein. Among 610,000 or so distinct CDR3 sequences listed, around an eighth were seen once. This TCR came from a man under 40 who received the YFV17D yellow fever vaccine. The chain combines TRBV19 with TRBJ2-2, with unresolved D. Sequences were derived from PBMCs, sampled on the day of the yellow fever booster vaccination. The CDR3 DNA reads TGTGCCAGTAGTATTGGGGAGAACACCGGGGAGCTGTTTTTT. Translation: CASSIGENTGELFF.